This T cell receptor (beta chain) was obtained from a study of T cell repertoires in cytomegalovirus infection. Study-wide background: Evidence of both CMV infection and a matching HLA type came from public TCR beta signatures.

General study results and limits: HLA-C-restricted CMV clonotypes gave the most frequent clonotype in two of eight donors. Using cumulative public TCR beta family frequency, the authors identified those who carried CMV together with the relevant HLA.

In this sample, this clonotype turned up many times. No antigen is known for it. Trimming cost V 5 bases and J 2 bases; bases outside gene matches: 6. The germline CDR1 and CDR2 sequences are MDHEN and SYDVKM. The length of the CDR3 is 17 residues. Via MiXCR, TCRdb re-called the reads, giving one row per CDR3 protein. The table has roughly 190,000 distinct CDR3 sequences, nearly 9.5% seen once. Sequenced: PBMCs. The TCR sequence derives from a human donor in good health (CMV status not recorded). Some clones in this sample may be carry-over from other donors' samples. The V and J genes are TRBV28 and TRBJ2-4; 13 nucleotides agree with TRBD2. The CDR3 DNA follows: TGTGCCAGCAGTCCCCGGACTAGCGGGGGTTCCAAAAACATTCAGTACTTC. Its protein product is CASSPRTSGGSKNIQYF.